This T cell receptor beta chain was identified in a study of shared clonotypes between healthy human individuals. This clone was picked up one time. Germline CDR1 reads MGHRA; CDR2 reads YSYEKL. The CDR3 totals 14 residues. The ends were cut back, 4 bases at V and 7 bases at J, with 13 bases in the middle. The method was immunoSEQ multiplex PCR; TCRdb's version includes in-frame clones alone and lacks a portion of them. The sample holds roughly 2 million clones, approximately 95% seen once. The sample taken for sequencing was naive CD4+ T cells sorted from blood. Subset meaning: CD45RA+ positively selected. The TCR sequence derives from a man between 18 and 35 years old in good health. V usage is TRBV4-1 and J usage is TRBJ2-2; tentatively, D is TRBD1 or TRBD2 (5 bases each). The DNA of the CDR3 is TGCGCCAGCAGCCCTTTAGGGGCGGGCGGGGAGCTGTTTTTT. It yields the protein CASSPLGAGGELFF.